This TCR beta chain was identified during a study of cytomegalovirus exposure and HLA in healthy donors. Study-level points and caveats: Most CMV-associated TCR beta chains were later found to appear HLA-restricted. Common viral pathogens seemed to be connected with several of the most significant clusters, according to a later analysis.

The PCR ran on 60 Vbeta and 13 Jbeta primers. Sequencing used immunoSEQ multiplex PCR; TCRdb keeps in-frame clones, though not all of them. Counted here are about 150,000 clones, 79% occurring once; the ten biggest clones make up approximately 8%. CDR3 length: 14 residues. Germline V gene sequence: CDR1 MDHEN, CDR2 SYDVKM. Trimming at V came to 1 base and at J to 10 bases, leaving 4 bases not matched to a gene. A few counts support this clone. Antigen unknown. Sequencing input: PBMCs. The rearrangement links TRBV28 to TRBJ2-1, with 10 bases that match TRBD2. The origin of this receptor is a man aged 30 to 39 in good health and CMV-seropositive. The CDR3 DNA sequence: TGTGCCAGCAGTTTATTACTAGCGGGGAGGGAGCAGTTCTTC. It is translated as CASSLLLAGREQFF.